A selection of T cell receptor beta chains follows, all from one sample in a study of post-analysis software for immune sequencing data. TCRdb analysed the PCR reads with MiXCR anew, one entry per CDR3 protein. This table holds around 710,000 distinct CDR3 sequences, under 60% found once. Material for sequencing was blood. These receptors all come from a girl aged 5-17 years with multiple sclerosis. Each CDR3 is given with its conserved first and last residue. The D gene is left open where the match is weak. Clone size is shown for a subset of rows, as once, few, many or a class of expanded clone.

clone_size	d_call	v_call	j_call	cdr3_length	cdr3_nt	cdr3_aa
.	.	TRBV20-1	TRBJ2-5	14	TGCAGTGCTAGCGAAACCGCAAGTCAAGAGACCCAGTACTTC	CSASETASQETQYF
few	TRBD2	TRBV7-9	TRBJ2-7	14	TGTGCCAGCAGCCGGGGACTAGCGGGGGACGAGCAGTACTTC	CASSRGLAGDEQYF
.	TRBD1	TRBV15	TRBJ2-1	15	TGTGCCACCAGCGAAGGGACAGGGCAGTACAATGAGCAGTTCTTC	CATSEGTGQYNEQFF
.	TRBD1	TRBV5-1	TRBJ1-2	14	TGCGCCAGCAGCTTCCTGGACAGGAACGATGGCTACACCTTC	CASSFLDRNDGYTF
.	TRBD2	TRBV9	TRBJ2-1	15	TGTGCCAGCAGCGATAGCGGGAAGACCTACAATGAGCAGTTCTTC	CASSDSGKTYNEQFF
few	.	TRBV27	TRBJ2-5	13	TGTGCCAGCAGTTCCCGGGCCCAAGAGACCCAGTACTTC	CASSSRAQETQYF
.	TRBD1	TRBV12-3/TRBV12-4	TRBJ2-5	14	TGTGCCAGCAGCCAACAGGGGGTGATTCACGGGCAGTACTTC	CASSQQGVIHGQYF
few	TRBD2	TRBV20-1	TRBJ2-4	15	TGCAGTGGCACAGGGACTAGGCGTGCAGAAAACATTCAGTACTTC	CSGTGTRRAENIQYF
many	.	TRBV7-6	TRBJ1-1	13	TGTGCCAGCAGCTTAGGGGTGGAGACTGAAGCTTTCTTT	CASSLGVETEAFF
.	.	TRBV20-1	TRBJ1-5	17	TGCAGTGCTAGGGGGGGGGTTGTGGGGTATAGCAATCAGCCCCAGCATTTT	CSARGGVVGYSNQPQHF
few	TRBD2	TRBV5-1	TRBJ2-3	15	TGCGCCAGCAGCTTTAGGGGACTAGCACCAGATACGCAGTATTTT	CASSFRGLAPDTQYF
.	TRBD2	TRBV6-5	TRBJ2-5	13	TGTGCCACCCGGACTAGCGGGAGAGAGACCCAGTACTTC	CATRTSGRETQYF
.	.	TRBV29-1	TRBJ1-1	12	TGCAGCGTCCATGGGTTGAACACTGAAGCTTTCTTT	CSVHGLNTEAFF